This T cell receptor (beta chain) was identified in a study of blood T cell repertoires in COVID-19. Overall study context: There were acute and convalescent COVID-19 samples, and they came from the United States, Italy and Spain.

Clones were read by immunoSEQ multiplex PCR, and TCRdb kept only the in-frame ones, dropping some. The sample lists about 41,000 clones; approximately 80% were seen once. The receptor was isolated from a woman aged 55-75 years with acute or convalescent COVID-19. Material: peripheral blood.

CDR3 bases: TGTGCCAGCAGTTCTCAGCGCCATAATCAGCCCCAGCATTTT. Protein sequence: CASSSQRHNQPQHF. The chain has TRBV27 and TRBJ1-5; D unclear. V was clipped by 4 bases and J by 4 bases, with 11 bases between them. Germline CDR1 reads MNHEY; CDR2 reads SMNVEV (reference sequence). This CDR3 is built from 14 residues.